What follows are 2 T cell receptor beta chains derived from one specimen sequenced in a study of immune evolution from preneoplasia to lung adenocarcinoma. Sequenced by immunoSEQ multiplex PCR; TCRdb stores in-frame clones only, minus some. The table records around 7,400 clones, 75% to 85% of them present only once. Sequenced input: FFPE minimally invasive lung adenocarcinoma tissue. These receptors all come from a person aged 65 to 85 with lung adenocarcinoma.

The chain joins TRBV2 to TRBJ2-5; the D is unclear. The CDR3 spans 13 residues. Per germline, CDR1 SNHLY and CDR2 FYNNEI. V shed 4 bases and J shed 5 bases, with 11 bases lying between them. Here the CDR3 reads CASSGAVRETQYF. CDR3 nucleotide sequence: TGTGCCAGCAGTGGGGCAGTCCGCGAGACCCAGTACTTC.

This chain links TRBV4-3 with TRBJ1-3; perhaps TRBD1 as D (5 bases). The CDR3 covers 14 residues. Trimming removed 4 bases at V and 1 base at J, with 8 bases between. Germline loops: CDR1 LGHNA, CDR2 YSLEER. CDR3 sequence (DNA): TGCGCCAGCAGCCCCGGGGGATCTGGAAACACCATATATTTT. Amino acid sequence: CASSPGGSGNTIYF.